This T cell receptor (beta chain) was recorded in a study of blood T cell repertoires in COVID-19. Germline CDR1 reads LGHDT; CDR2 reads YNNKEL (reference sequence). Losses at the gene ends were 4 bases for V and 8 bases for J; bases not matched to a gene: 9. This CDR3 region has 14 residues. Some clones are missing from TCRdb's copy, which holds only in-frame ones; the method was immunoSEQ multiplex PCR. The table has 200,000 to 250,000 clones, about 80% seen once. The chain carries TRBV3-1 (or the pseudogene TRBV3-2) and TRBJ1-2; TRBD1 aligns across 8 bases. The clonotype originates from a man between 60 and 75 years old who had recovered from COVID-19. The sequenced sample was PBMCs or T cells enriched from blood (not recorded which). The DNA of the CDR3 is TGTGCCAGCAGCCTAACAACAGGGGGTGGCGGCTACACCTTC. The encoded protein is CASSLTTGGGGYTF.